The 19 T cell receptor beta chains listed next were all sequenced from one sample in a study of blood T cell repertoires in COVID-19 (dated by TCRdb to 2019 to 2021). Receptor amplification or capture employed the immunoSEQ multiplex PCR assay. TCRdb took this table from immuneACCESS and kept in-frame rearrangements with V and J called. Such tables lack part of the clones; where checked against another copy, unresolved V genes explain under half of the gap, and the rest is unexplained. The sample profile shows some 30,000 clones; 87% of them were found once. The top ten clonotypes cover around 5% of the sample. Sequencing used peripheral blood. Source of these receptors: a man aged 60 to 69 with active COVID-19.

This clone turned up a few times. V is TRBV7-2 and J is TRBJ1-5; D is possibly TRBD1 (5 bases). Germline CDR1 is SGHTA and CDR2 is FQGNSA. V lost 5 bases and J lost 6, with 11 bases in between. This CDR3 region has 13 residues. This CDR3 reads CASSHRFLQPQHF. CDR3 nucleotides: TGTGCCAGCAGCCACAGGTTCCTTCAGCCCCAGCATTTT. The variable domain in full, completed from reference TRBV7-2 and TRBJ1-5, reads GAGVSQSPSNKVTEKGKDVELRCDPISGHTALYWYRQSLGQGLEFLIYFQGNSAPDKSGLPSDRFSAERTGGSVSTLTIQRTQQEDSAVYLCASSHRFLQPQHFGDGTRLSIL.

V usage is TRBV25-1 and J usage is TRBJ2-1; 8 positions match TRBD2. The CDR3 has 15 amino acids. Germline V gene lookup returns CDR1 MGHDK and CDR2 SYGVNS. J was trimmed by 3 bases and V by 3 bases; bases with no gene match: 4. The CDR3 nucleotides are TGTGCCAGCAGTGAGTCGGCGGGGGGCTACAATGAGCAGTTCTTC. Residues: CASSESAGGYNEQFF.

The J gene is TRBJ2-1, the V gene TRBV6-2 or TRBV6-3, with a possible D match to TRBD1 (6 bases). The V and J ends lost 2 bases and 7 bases respectively, with 15 bases between them. The CDR3 is 15 amino acids. CDR1 and CDR2 (germline): MNHEY, SVGEGT. CDR3 region: CASSYGRGLKNEQFF. The CDR3 coding sequence is TGTGCCAGCAGTTACGGCAGGGGCTTAAAGAATGAGCAGTTCTTC.

The V call is TRBV12-2, the J call TRBJ2-3; the table gives TRBD2 as D, unverified against the DNA. TRBV12-2 is given as a pseudogene. The CDR3 is 15 residues long. CDR3 coding DNA: TGTGCATGGTTTAGTAGCGCGCTTAGCACAGATACGCAGTATTTT. It encodes CAWFSSALSTDTQYF.

V gene TRBV2 combines with J gene TRBJ1-6, with D perhaps matching TRBD1 (6 bases). Germline V CDR1 and CDR2: SNHLY, FYNNEI. CDR3 length: 13 amino acids. Trimming removed 5 bases from V and 7 bases from J, with 9 bases in between. The CDR3 here is CASSPGTNSPLHF. The CDR3 DNA sequence: TGTGCCAGCAGTCCGGGGACAAATTCACCCCTCCACTTT.

The rearrangement links TRBV11-2 to TRBJ2-1, with D tentatively TRBD1 (5 bases). Germline loops: CDR1 SGHAT, CDR2 FQNNGV. V was trimmed by 1 base and J by 7 bases, leaving 11 bases between them. The CDR3 runs 14 residues. The CDR3 protein is CASSLARVRNEQFF. The CDR3 coding sequence is TGTGCCAGCAGCTTAGCCAGGGTAAGAAATGAGCAGTTCTTC.

The genes are TRBV7-9 and TRBJ1-3; 8 bases fit TRBD1. The CDR3 sequence is 14 residues long. Germline V lookup: CDR1 SEHNR, CDR2 FQNEAQ (reference sequence). J was trimmed by 4 bases and V by 5 bases; bases with no gene match: 4. The CDR3 nucleotides are TGTGCCAGCAGCGGACAGGGTTACGGAAACACCATATATTTT. Its translation: CASSGQGYGNTIYF.

The chain employs TRBV27 and TRBJ2-4, with a possible D match to TRBD1 (6 bases). Germline V gene sequence: CDR1 MNHEY, CDR2 SMNVEV (reference sequence). The V and J ends lost 6 bases and 1 base respectively, with 22 bases between them. This CDR3 has 18 amino acids. The CDR3 here is CASSPPPMGAYAKNIQYF. CDR3 DNA sequence: TGTGCCAGCAGCCCCCCGCCCATGGGGGCCTACGCCAAAAACATTCAGTACTTC.

The chain is built from TRBV7-2 and TRBJ2-1; a possible D gene is TRBD2 (7 bases). The CDR3 runs to 15 residues. Per the germline V gene, CDR1 is SGHTA and CDR2 is FQGNSA. The ends were cut back, 3 bases at V and 8 bases at J, with 17 bases in the middle. The CDR3 loop is CASSLASGGKDEQFF. The CDR3 DNA is TGTGCCAGCAGCTTGGCTTCGGGGGGCAAGGATGAGCAGTTCTTC.

The rearrangement joins TRBV19 to TRBJ2-4; D is possibly TRBD2 (5 bases). The CDR3 runs to 13 residues. Trimming left V 8 bases short and J 0 bases short, with 8 bases between. In germline, CDR1 is LNHDA, CDR2 SQIVND (reference sequence). The CDR3 nucleotides read TGTGCCAGTTCCGGGGAAGCCAAAAACATTCAGTACTTC. Protein: CASSGEAKNIQYF.

CDR3 residues: CASSSTGIGGNTIYF. The CDR3 region has the DNA TGTGCCAGCAGCTCGACAGGGATCGGTGGAAACACCATATATTTT. J is TRBJ1-3 and V is TRBV27; 7 bases align to TRBD1. This CDR3 comprises 15 residues. Trimming cost V 6 bases and J 3 bases; bases outside gene matches: 8. CDR1 and CDR2 from the germline V gene are MNHEY and SMNVEV (reference sequence).

This clone turned up a few times. This chain uses TRBV28 with TRBJ2-1; no reliable D call. Trimming took off 4 bases at V and 3 bases at J, with 13 bases between the two ends. CDR3 size: 15 residues. CDR1 MDHEN and CDR2 SYDVKM come from the germline V gene. CDR3 in amino acids: CASSSSRYLYNEQFF. In DNA, the CDR3 is TGTGCCAGCAGTTCGTCCAGGTACCTCTACAATGAGCAGTTCTTC.

This chain links TRBV5-6 with TRBJ1-5; D remains ambiguous. This CDR3 region has 16 residues. Trimming removed 0 bases at V and 5 bases at J, with 15 bases between. Germline V gene lookup returns CDR1 SGHDT and CDR2 YYEEEE. CDR3 protein: CASSLAPGFDHQPQHF. CDR3 nucleotides: TGTGCCAGCAGCTTGGCCCCCGGGTTTGATCATCAGCCCCAGCATTTT.

The V gene is TRBV6-5, the J gene TRBJ1-2, with TRBD1 as a possible D gene (6 bases). CDR1 is MNHEY, CDR2 SVGAGI, per germline. With 5 bases removed from V and 8 bases from J, the gap between germline ends came to 18 bases. There are 14 residues in the CDR3. The chain's CDR3 is CASSTGPNWRGYTF. CDR3 DNA: TGTGCCAGCAGTACAGGGCCAAATTGGAGGGGCTACACCTTC.

This clone is a singleton in its sample. The J gene is TRBJ2-1, the V gene TRBV4-1; D is unresolved. The CDR3 spans 17 residues. From germline, CDR1 is MGHRA and CDR2 YSYEKL. V lost 0 bases and J lost 3, with 15 bases in between. CDR3 region: CASSQEGKQRRYNEQFF. Written as DNA, the CDR3 is TGCGCCAGCAGCCAAGAAGGTAAACAGAGACGCTACAATGAGCAGTTCTTC.

The V gene is TRBV7-9, the J gene TRBJ2-2, with TRBD2 matching over 10 bases. V was pared by 4 bases and J by 5 bases, with 7 bases of the junction left unmatched. The CDR3 has 16 amino acids. Germline V gene lookup returns CDR1 SEHNR and CDR2 FQNEAQ (reference sequence). Written as DNA, the CDR3 is TGTGCCAGCAGCTCCAGCGGGGGGGCCAGAACCGGGGAGCTGTTTTTT. This sequence encodes CASSSSGGARTGELFF.

The chain recombines TRBV2 with TRBJ1-5; 8 bases fit TRBD1. The CDR3 is made up of 15 amino acids. After removal of 4 bases from V and 11 bases from J, the junction contained 13 bases not matched to a gene. Looked up from germline, CDR1 is SNHLY and CDR2 is FYNNEI. CDR3: CASSAGRGRLGAQHF. The DNA of the CDR3 is TGTGCCAGCAGTGCGGGCAGGGGGCGGCTGGGAGCCCAGCATTTT.

The V and J genes are TRBV28 and TRBJ2-1; 9 nucleotides match TRBD1. V shed 7 bases and J 8 bases; nucleotides not matched to a gene: 12. The CDR3 covers 15 residues. From germline, CDR1 is MDHEN and CDR2 SYDVKM. CDR3 DNA sequence: TGTGCCAGCACCGAAACAGGGGGCGGTTTCTATGAGCAGTTCTTC. Translated: CASTETGGGFYEQFF.

This chain links TRBV2 with TRBJ2-6; the match to TRBD2 covers 8 bases. This CDR3 has 14 amino acids. Germline-derived CDR1 and CDR2 are SNHLY and FYNNEI. V was clipped by 3 bases and J by 17 bases; unmatched bases: 12. CDR3 amino acids: CASSDASGGFSVTF. CDR3 DNA: TGTGCCAGCAGTGACGCCAGCGGGGGTTTCTCTGTGACTTTC. The full variable domain, completed using reference TRBV2 and TRBJ2-6, is EPEVTQTPSHQVTQMGQEVILRCVPISNHLYFYWYRQILGQKVEFLVSFYNNEISEKSEIFDDQFSVERPDGSNFTLKIRSTKLEDSAMYFCASSDASGGFSVTFGAGSRLTVL.